One sample yielded the 3 T cell receptor beta chains listed below, sequenced in a study of blood T cell repertoires in COVID-19. The assay was immunoSEQ multiplex PCR, and TCRdb's table has in-frame clones only and misses some. The repertoire holds 35,000 to 55,000 clones, with almost 90% as singletons. Sequencing was performed on peripheral blood. All receptors come from a human donor in a cohort sampled during active COVID-19.

A single count supports this clone. V and J are TRBV4-1 and TRBJ2-7, with 7 bases lining up with TRBD1. Trimming cost V 0 bases and J 2 bases; bases outside gene matches: 7. Germline assignment: CDR1 MGHRA and CDR2 YSYEKL. The CDR3 totals 16 residues. The CDR3 DNA reads TGCGCCAGCAGCCAAGATCGGGACAGCCTAACCTACGAGCAGTACTTC. Its translation: CASSQDRDSLTYEQYF.

This clone came up a few times. The chain links TRBV6-2 or TRBV6-3 to TRBJ2-3, with D maybe TRBD1 (6 bases). The length of the CDR3 is 14 residues. V was trimmed by 6 bases and J by 0 bases, leaving 10 bases between them. CDR1 and CDR2 (germline): MNHEY, SVGEGT. Here the CDR3 DNA reads TGTGCCAGCAGCCTTGGACAGAGCACAGATACGCAGTATTTT. This gives the protein CASSLGQSTDTQYF.

On this clone itself: This specimen includes other DNA sequences encoding the same CDR3. The chain is built from TRBV7-2 and TRBJ1-5; the match to TRBD1 covers 7 bases. Germline CDR1 reads SGHTA; CDR2 reads FQGNSA. V shed 4 bases and J 2 bases; nucleotides not matched to a gene: 2. The CDR3 is 14 amino acids. CDR3 DNA sequence: TGTGCCAGCAGCTCTGGACAGGGCAATCAGCCCCAGCATTTT. As protein: CASSSGQGNQPQHF.